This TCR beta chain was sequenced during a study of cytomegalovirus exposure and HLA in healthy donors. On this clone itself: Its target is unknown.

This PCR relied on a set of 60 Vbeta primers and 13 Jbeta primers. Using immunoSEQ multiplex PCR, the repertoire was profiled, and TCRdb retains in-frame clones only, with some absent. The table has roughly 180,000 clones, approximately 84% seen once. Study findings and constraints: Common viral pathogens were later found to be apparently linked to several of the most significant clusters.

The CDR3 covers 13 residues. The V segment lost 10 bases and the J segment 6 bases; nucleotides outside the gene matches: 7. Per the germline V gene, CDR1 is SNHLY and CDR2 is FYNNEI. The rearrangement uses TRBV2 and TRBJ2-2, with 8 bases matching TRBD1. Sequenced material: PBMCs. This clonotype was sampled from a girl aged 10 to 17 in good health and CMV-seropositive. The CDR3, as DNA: TGTGCCACCACCTGGACAGGGCCCGGGGAGCTGTTTTTT. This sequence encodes CATTWTGPGELFF.